The present entry profiles one T cell receptor beta chain with its context. This probably arose from a read error, given a far larger clone one base away. The CDR3 ends on some other residue instead of the conserved phenylalanine or tryptophan, so this is likely a read error. The CDR3 consists of 16 residues. Investigators prepared the TCR beta libraries by applying iRepertoire HTBI primers and Arm-PCR of CDR3 regions. TCRdb analysed the multiplex PCR reads with MiXCR anew, one entry per CDR3 protein. The sample holds some 240,000 distinct CDR3 sequences; around a fifth are singletons and the top ten take roughly 10%. The record originates from a study of regulatory T cells in long-lasting Graves disease. The sample's time point: newly diagnosed GD, antithyroid drugs for less than 3 months. Construction of the TCR library relied on RNA isolated from PBMCs. The source of the patients was an endocrinology department in Xi'an, China. A peripheral blood sample, 7 to 9 milliliters in volume, was drawn into EDTA tubes.

The same data also went into a second study, on T cells in Graves' hyperthyroidism and ophthalmopathy. That source adds: Participants, patients aged 18 to 65, had newly diagnosed hyperthyroidism with a duration under 2 months. Initially, a first-round RT-PCR of the TCR CDR3 employed the HTBI primer set.

The J gene is TRBJ2-7, the V gene TRBV12-3 or TRBV12-4, with TRBD2 as a possible D gene (7 bases). The J call is in doubt because the DNA end fits TRBJ2-1 better. The sequence was obtained from a woman aged 25 to 39 with Graves disease. The sequenced sample was peripheral blood mononuclear cells (PBMCs), obtained at new diagnosis, from a patient treated with antithyroid drugs. The CDR3 is CASSLLVGGPYNEQFS. The CDR3 nucleotides are TGTGCCAGCAGTCTCTTGGTGGGGGGGCCCTACAATGAGCAGTTCTCC.